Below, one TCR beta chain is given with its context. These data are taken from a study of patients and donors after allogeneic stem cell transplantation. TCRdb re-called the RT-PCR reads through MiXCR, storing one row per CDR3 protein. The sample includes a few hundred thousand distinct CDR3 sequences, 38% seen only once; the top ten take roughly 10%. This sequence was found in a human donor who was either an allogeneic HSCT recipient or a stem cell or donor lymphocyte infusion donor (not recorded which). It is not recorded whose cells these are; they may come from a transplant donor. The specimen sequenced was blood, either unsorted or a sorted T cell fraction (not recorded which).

Here the CDR3 reads CASSLEVTGSLNEQFF. As DNA, the CDR3 is TGCGCCAGCAGCTTGGAGGTGACAGGGAGTCTTAATGAGCAGTTCTTC. The genes are TRBV5-1 and TRBJ2-1, with 7 bases that match TRBD1. The CDR3 is made up of 16 amino acids. With V trimmed by 0 bases and J by 7 bases, 10 bases remained unmatched. Germline V gene data show CDR1 as SGHRS and CDR2 as YFSETQ.